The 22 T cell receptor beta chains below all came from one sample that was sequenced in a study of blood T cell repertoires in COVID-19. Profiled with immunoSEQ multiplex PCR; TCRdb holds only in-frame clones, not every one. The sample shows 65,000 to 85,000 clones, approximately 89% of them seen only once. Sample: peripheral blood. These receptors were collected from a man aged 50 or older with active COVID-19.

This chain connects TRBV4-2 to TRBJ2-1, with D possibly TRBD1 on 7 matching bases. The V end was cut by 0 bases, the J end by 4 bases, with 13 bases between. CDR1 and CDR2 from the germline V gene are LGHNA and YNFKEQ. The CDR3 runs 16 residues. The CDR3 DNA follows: TGTGCCAGCAGCCAAGATTTGCAGGGGGGATACAATGAGCAGTTCTTC. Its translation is CASSQDLQGGYNEQFF.

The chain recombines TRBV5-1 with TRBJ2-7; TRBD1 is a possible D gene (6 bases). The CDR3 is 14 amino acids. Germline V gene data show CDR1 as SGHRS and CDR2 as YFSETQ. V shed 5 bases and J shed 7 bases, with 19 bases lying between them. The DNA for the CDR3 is TGCGCCAGCAGGGCCGGGACAAGCACGGGGGAGCAGTACTTC. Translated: CASRAGTSTGEQYF.

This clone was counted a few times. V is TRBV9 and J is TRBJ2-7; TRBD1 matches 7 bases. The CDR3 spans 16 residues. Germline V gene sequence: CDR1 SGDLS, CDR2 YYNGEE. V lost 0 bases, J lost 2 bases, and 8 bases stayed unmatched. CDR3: CASSVGPVQGAYEQYF. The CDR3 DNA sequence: TGTGCCAGCAGCGTAGGCCCTGTGCAGGGGGCCTACGAGCAGTACTTC.

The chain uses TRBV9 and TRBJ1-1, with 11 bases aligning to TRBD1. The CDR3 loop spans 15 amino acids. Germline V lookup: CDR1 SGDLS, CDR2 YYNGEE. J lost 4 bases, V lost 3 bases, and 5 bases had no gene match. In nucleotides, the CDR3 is TGTGCCAGCAGCGCCCGGACAGGGGGCGGCACTGAAGCTTTCTTT. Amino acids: CASSARTGGGTEAFF.

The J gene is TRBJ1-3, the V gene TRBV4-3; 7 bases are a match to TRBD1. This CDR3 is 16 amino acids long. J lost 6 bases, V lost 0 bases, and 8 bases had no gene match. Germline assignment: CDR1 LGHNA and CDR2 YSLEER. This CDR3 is CASSQDRRGLANTIYF. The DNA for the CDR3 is TGCGCCAGCAGCCAAGATCGGAGGGGGCTTGCAAACACCATATATTTT.

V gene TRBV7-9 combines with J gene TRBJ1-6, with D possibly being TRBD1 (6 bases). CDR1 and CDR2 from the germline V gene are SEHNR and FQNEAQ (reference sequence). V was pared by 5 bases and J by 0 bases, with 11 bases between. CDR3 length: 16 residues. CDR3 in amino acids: CASSHRESSYNSPLHF. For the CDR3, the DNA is TGTGCCAGCAGCCACAGGGAGAGCTCCTATAATTCACCCCTCCACTTT.

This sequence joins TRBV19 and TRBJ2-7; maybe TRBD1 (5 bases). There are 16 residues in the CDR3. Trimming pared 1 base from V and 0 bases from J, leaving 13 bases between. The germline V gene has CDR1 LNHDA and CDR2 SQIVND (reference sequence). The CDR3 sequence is CASSIGVGQASYEQYF. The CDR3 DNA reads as TGTGCCAGTAGTATAGGAGTGGGGCAGGCCTCCTACGAGCAGTACTTC.

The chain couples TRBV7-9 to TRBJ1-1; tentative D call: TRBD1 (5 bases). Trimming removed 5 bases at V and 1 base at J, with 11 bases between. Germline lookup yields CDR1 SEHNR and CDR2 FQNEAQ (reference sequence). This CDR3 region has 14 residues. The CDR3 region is CASSVSTGNTEAFF. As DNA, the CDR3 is TGTGCCAGCAGCGTTTCCACAGGGAACACTGAAGCTTTCTTT.

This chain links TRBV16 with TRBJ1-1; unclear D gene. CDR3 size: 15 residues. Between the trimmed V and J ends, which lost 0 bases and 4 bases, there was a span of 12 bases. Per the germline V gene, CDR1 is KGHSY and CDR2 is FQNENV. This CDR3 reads CASSQSRRGGTEAFF. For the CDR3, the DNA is TGTGCCAGCAGCCAATCGAGGCGGGGAGGCACTGAAGCTTTCTTT.

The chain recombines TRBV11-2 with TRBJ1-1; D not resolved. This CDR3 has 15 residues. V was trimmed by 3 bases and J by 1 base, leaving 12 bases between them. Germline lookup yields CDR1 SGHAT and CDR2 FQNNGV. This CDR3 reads CASSFSSSGNTEAFF. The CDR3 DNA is TGTGCCAGCAGCTTCTCTTCTTCGGGGAACACTGAAGCTTTCTTT.

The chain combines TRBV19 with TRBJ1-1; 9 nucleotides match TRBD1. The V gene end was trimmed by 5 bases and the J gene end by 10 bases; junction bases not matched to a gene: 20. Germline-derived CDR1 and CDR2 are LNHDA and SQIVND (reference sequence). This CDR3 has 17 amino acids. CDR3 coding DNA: TGTGCCAGTAGTTTCACCGGGACAGGGTTCCTACGTGGGAGAGCTTTCTTT. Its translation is CASSFTGTGFLRGRAFF.

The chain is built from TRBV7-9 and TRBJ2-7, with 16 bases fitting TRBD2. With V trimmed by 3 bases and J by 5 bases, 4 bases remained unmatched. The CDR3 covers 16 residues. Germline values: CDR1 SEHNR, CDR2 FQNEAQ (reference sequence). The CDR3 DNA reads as TGTGCCAGCAGCTTGGGGACTAGCGGGGGGGCTCACGAGCAGTACTTC. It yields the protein CASSLGTSGGAHEQYF.

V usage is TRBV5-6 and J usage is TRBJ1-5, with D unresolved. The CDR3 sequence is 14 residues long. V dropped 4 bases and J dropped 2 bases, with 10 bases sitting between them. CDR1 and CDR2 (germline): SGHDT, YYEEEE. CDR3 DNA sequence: TGTGCCAGCAGCGTAATAGCGGGCAATCAGCCCCAGCATTTT. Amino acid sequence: CASSVIAGNQPQHF.

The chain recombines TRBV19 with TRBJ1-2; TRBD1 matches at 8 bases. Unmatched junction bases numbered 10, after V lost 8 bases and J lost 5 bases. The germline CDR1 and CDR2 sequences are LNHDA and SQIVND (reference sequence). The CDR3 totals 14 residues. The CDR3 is CASVDRDVEYGYTF. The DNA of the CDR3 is TGTGCCAGTGTGGACAGGGACGTTGAGTATGGCTACACCTTC.

The CDR3 is CASIPGRDYGYTF. The CDR3 DNA reads TGTGCCAGCATACCAGGGAGGGACTATGGCTACACCTTC. V and J are TRBV6-5 and TRBJ1-2, with D maybe TRBD1 (5 bases). The CDR3 runs 13 residues. Germline assignment: CDR1 MNHEY and CDR2 SVGAGI. Trimming removed 7 bases from V and 3 bases from J, with 12 bases in between.

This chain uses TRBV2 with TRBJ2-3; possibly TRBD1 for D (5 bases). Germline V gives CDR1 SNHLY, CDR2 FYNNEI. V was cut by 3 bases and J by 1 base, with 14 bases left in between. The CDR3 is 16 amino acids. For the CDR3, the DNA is TGTGCCAGCAGTGATACTTGGGGCCGCGGCACAGATACGCAGTATTTT. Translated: CASSDTWGRGTDTQYF.

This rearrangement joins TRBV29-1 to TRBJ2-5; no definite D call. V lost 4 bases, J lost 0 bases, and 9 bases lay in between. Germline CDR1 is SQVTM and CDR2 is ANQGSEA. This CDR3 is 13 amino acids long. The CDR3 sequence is CSVVAQYQETQYF. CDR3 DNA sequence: TGCAGCGTTGTCGCACAGTACCAAGAGACCCAGTACTTC.

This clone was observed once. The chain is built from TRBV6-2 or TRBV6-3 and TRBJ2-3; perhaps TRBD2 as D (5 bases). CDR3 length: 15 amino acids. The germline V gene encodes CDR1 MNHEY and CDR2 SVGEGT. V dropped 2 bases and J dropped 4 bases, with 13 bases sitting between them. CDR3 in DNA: TGTGCCAGCAGTTACCTAACGGCCGGGGCAGATACGCAGTATTTT. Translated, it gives CASSYLTAGADTQYF.

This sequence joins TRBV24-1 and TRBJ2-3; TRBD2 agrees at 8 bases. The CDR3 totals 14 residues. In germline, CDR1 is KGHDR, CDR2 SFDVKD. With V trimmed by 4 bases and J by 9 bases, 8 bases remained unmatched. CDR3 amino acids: CATSEGTSSNTQYF. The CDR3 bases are TGTGCCACCAGTGAGGGGACTAGTAGTAACACGCAGTATTTT.

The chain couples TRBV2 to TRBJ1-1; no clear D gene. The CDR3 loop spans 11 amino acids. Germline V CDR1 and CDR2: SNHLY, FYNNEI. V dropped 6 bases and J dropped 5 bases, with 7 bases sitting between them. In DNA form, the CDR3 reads TGTGCCAGCAGGGAGGAAACTGAAGCTTTCTTT. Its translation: CASREETEAFF. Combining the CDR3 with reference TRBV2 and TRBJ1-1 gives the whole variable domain EPEVTQTPSHQVTQMGQEVILRCVPISNHLYFYWYRQILGQKVEFLVSFYNNEISEKSEIFDDQFSVERPDGSNFTLKIRSTKLEDSAMYFCASREETEAFFGQGTRLTVV.

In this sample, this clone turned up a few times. CDR3 nucleotides: TGTGCCAGCAGCTTGACTACTAGCAATCAGCCCCAGCATTTT. Translation gives CASSLTTSNQPQHF. The chain uses TRBV5-5 and TRBJ1-5, with no clear D. The V gene lost 1 base and the J gene lost 0 bases, with 5 bases spanning the gap. The CDR3 is 14 residues long. The germline V gene encodes CDR1 SGHKS and CDR2 YYEKEE (reference sequence).

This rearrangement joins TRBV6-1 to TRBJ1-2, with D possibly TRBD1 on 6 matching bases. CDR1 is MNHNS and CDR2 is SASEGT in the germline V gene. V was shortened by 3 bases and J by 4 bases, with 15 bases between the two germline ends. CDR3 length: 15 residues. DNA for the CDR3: TGTGCCAGCAGTGAGTACAGGGATCCTAGCTATGGCTACACCTTC. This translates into CASSEYRDPSYGYTF.